This T cell receptor (beta chain) was sequenced in a study of T cell repertoires in cytomegalovirus infection. Looking at the study overall: It can be stated that public TCR beta signatures indicated CMV infection as well as a matching HLA type.

TCRdb re-called the reads with MiXCR, one entry per CDR3 protein. The repertoire holds around 530,000 distinct CDR3 sequences, with 26% as singletons. V was clipped by 5 bases and J by 2 bases; unmatched bases: 12. Germline CDR1 is MNHEY and CDR2 is SVGAGI. CDR3 size: 16 residues. The material sequenced was PBMCs. The sequence derives from a human donor in good health (CMV status not recorded). Some clones in this sample may be carry-over from other donors' samples. The rearrangement links TRBV6-5 to TRBJ2-7; 7 nucleotides agree with TRBD2. The CDR3 coding sequence is TGTGCCAGCAGTGATAGCGGGTTCCCTCTACCCTACGAGCAGTACTTC. It translates to CASSDSGFPLPYEQYF.